What follows are 4 T cell receptor beta chains derived from one specimen sequenced in a study of blood T cell repertoires in COVID-19. Assay: immunoSEQ multiplex PCR; the TCRdb copy retains only in-frame clones and omits some. The table has about 140,000 clones, roughly 89% seen once. The sequenced sample was peripheral blood. These TCRs come from a man aged 30-40 years with COVID-19, enrolled during active disease.

This chain joins TRBV5-1 and TRBJ2-1; D gene uncertain. V lost 3 bases to trimming and J lost 1 base, with 5 bases between them. The CDR3 runs 13 residues. The V gene's germline CDR1 is SGHRS and CDR2 YFSETQ. In DNA, the CDR3 is TGCGCCAGCAGCTCCACTTCCTACAATGAGCAGTTCTTC. Protein product: CASSSTSYNEQFF.

The chain is built from TRBV6-5 and TRBJ1-5; D gene uncertain. Trimming removed 6 bases from V and 2 bases from J, with 14 bases in between. The V gene's germline CDR1 is MNHEY and CDR2 SVGAGI. CDR3 length equals 15 residues. CDR3 sequence reads: CASSKEGAGNQPQHF. The DNA for the CDR3 is TGTGCCAGCAGCAAGGAGGGAGCGGGCAATCAGCCCCAGCATTTT.

The rearrangement joins TRBV19 to TRBJ2-5; possibly TRBD1 for D (5 bases). CDR1 LNHDA and CDR2 SQIVND come from the germline V gene (reference sequence). Trimming left V 10 bases short and J 5 bases short, with 20 bases between. The CDR3 totals 14 residues. CDR3 region: CATRPQGRGETQYF. CDR3 sequence (DNA): TGTGCCACTAGGCCCCAGGGAAGGGGCGAGACCCAGTACTTC.

V is TRBV27 and J is TRBJ2-7, with TRBD1 identical over 8 bases. Germline V gene lookup returns CDR1 MNHEY and CDR2 SMNVEV (reference sequence). CDR3 size: 13 residues. After removal of 6 bases from V and 3 bases from J, the junction contained 4 bases not matched to a gene. The CDR3: CASSFDRGYEQYF. DNA of the CDR3: TGTGCCAGCAGCTTTGACAGGGGCTACGAGCAGTACTTC.